This TCR beta chain emerged from a study of blood T cell repertoires in COVID-19. The V gene's germline CDR1 is LGHDT and CDR2 YNNKEL (reference sequence). V lost 4 bases to trimming and J lost 5 bases, with 20 bases between them. The length of the CDR3 is 17 residues. Libraries were prepared by immunoSEQ multiplex PCR; TCRdb keeps only in-frame clonotypes and omits some of them. The sample lists some 120,000 clones, 84% occurring once. The receptor was derived from a woman in her thirties who had recovered from COVID-19. The sequencing sample was made of peripheral blood. V is TRBV3-1 (or the pseudogene TRBV3-2) and J is TRBJ2-2; TRBD2 is a possible D gene (6 bases). Here the CDR3 reads CASSRTGTWSGTGELFF. The CDR3 DNA reads as TGTGCCAGCAGCCGAACTGGGACTTGGAGTGGAACCGGGGAGCTGTTTTTT.